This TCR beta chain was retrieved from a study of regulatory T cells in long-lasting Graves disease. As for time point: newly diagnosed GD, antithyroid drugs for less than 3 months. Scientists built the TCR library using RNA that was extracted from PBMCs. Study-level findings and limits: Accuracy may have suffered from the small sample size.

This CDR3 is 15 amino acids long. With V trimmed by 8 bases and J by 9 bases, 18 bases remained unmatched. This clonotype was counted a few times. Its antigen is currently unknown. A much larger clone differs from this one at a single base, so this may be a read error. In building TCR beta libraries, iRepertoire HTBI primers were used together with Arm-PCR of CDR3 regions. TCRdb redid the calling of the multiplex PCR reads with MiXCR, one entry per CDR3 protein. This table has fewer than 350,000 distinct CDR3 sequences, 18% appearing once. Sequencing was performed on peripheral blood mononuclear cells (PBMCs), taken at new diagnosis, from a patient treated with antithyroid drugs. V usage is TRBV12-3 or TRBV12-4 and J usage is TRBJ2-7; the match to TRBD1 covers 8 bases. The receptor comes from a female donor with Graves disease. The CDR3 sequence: CASGLGAGGFGGQYF. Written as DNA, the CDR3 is TGTGCCAGCGGCTTAGGGGCAGGGGGCTTTGGCGGGCAGTACTTC.